The 16 T cell receptor beta chains below were found in one sample sequenced in a study of blood T cell repertoires in COVID-19. TCRdb's copy holds only in-frame clones and misses some; the assay was immunoSEQ multiplex PCR. In the table there are approximately 160,000 clones, less than 90% of which are singletons. Source material: PBMCs or T cells enriched from blood (not recorded which). The receptors derive from a woman in her 50s who had recovered from COVID-19.

The CDR3 region is CASSNGQYNEQFF. For the CDR3, the DNA is TGTGCCAGCAGCAACGGACAGTACAATGAGCAGTTCTTC. This chain connects TRBV9 to TRBJ2-1; weak D call: TRBD1 (6 bases). This CDR3 is 13 amino acids long. V was shortened by 4 bases and J by 4 bases, with 9 bases between the two germline ends. Germline-derived CDR1 and CDR2 are SGDLS and YYNGEE.

This clone was seen ten or more times. The chain recombines TRBV24-1 with TRBJ1-2, with D unresolved. The CDR3 has 15 amino acids. Germline CDR1 is KGHDR and CDR2 is SFDVKD. With 1 base removed from V and 4 bases from J, the gap between germline ends came to 12 bases. CDR3: CATSDLTPGFYGYTF. As DNA, the CDR3 is TGTGCCACCAGTGATTTAACCCCAGGATTCTATGGCTACACCTTC.

CDR3: CASSPHRGEYSNQPQHF. Here the CDR3 DNA reads TGTGCCAGCAGCCCACACAGGGGCGAATATAGCAATCAGCCCCAGCATTTT. J is TRBJ1-5 and V is TRBV7-8; 7 positions agree with TRBD1. Germline-derived CDR1 and CDR2 are SGHVS and FQNEAQ. This CDR3 comprises 17 residues. Trimming at V came to 5 bases and at J to 0 bases, leaving 10 bases not matched to a gene.

The chain combines TRBV6-5 with TRBJ2-3; D gene unclear. V shed 4 bases and J shed 4 bases, with 6 bases lying between them. This CDR3 comprises 12 residues. Germline-derived CDR1 and CDR2 are MNHEY and SVGAGI. The CDR3 nucleotides read TGTGCCAGCAGTTCTCCGGCAGATACGCAGTATTTT. This gives the protein CASSSPADTQYF.

The chain recombines TRBV4-1 with TRBJ2-5, with 8 bases that match TRBD2. V gave up 0 bases and J gave up 2 bases; unmatched junction bases: 5. This CDR3 is 16 amino acids long. CDR1 is MGHRA, CDR2 YSYEKL, per germline. This chain's CDR3 is CASSQDGTRGQETQYF. The CDR3 DNA follows: TGCGCCAGCAGCCAAGATGGGACTAGAGGGCAAGAGACCCAGTACTTC.

V usage is TRBV12-3 or TRBV12-4 and J usage is TRBJ1-1, with D unresolved. V gave up 6 bases and J gave up 5 bases, with 13 bases separating them. The CDR3 contains 13 residues. CDR3 nucleotide sequence: TGTGCCAGCAGCCCGGACTTGAGGACTGAAGCTTTCTTT. It specifies CASSPDLRTEAFF.

The chain links TRBV12-3 or TRBV12-4 to TRBJ1-1, with 7 bases fitting TRBD1. The CDR3 loop spans 13 amino acids. V was pared by 5 bases and J by 4 bases, with 4 bases of the junction left unmatched. CDR3 sequence (DNA): TGTGCCAGCAGTGCGACAGGGTCCACTGAAGCTTTCTTT. Translating it yields CASSATGSTEAFF.

The chain couples TRBV11-3 to TRBJ1-1; the match to TRBD1 covers 7 bases. Germline CDR1 is SGHNT and CDR2 is YENEEA. This CDR3 spans 16 amino acids. Trimming at V came to 1 base and at J to 1 base, leaving 6 bases not matched to a gene. In DNA form, the CDR3 reads TGTGCCAGCAGCTTAGGGGGGTGGACAGGGAACACTGAAGCTTTCTTT. This sequence encodes CASSLGGWTGNTEAFF.

The chain couples TRBV28 to TRBJ2-1, with 10 positions matching TRBD2. J gave up 4 bases and V 6 bases, and 9 bases lay outside the gene matches. The CDR3 is 16 residues long. Germline loops: CDR1 MDHEN, CDR2 SYDVKM. The DNA of the CDR3 is TGTGCCAGCAGCCCCCGGACTAGCGGTCCATACAATGAGCAGTTCTTC. Translated: CASSPRTSGPYNEQFF.

The CDR3 loop reads CASSFAGDGYTF. For the CDR3, the DNA is TGTGCCAGCAGCTTCGCAGGGGATGGCTACACCTTC. This chain joins TRBV7-9 and TRBJ1-2, with D tentatively TRBD1 (6 bases). Trimming removed 3 bases at V and 6 bases at J, with 8 bases between. Per germline, CDR1 SEHNR and CDR2 FQNEAQ (reference sequence). This CDR3 has 12 amino acids. The entire variable domain, with the rest obtained from reference TRBV7-9 and TRBJ1-2, is as follows: DTGVSQNPRHKITKRGQNVTFRCDPISEHNRLYWYRQTLGQGPEFLTYFQNEAQLEKSRLLSDRFSAERPKGSFSTLEIQRTEQGDSAMYLCASSFAGDGYTFGSGTRLTVV.

This clone has only a few counts. This CDR3 reads CASGAGGSGNTIYF. The CDR3 DNA reads TGTGCCAGCGGGGCAGGGGGCTCTGGAAACACCATATATTTT. This rearrangement joins TRBV28 to TRBJ1-3; 7 positions agree with TRBD1. The CDR3 runs 14 residues. Germline-derived CDR1 and CDR2 are MDHEN and SYDVKM. The junction had 4 bases not matched to a gene; V was cut back by 8 bases and J by 0 bases.

The rearrangement uses TRBV5-1 and TRBJ2-3; maybe TRBD2 (6 bases). Per the germline V gene, CDR1 is SGHRS and CDR2 is YFSETQ. This CDR3 region has 15 residues. The ends were cut back, 3 bases at V and 1 base at J, with 12 bases in the middle. CDR3: CASSWGGTRTDTQYF. CDR3 nucleotide sequence: TGCGCCAGCAGCTGGGGCGGGACCCGCACAGATACGCAGTATTTT.

The chain is built from TRBV9 and TRBJ2-3; 7 bases agree with TRBD1. The CDR3 has 17 amino acids. CDR1 and CDR2 from the germline V gene are SGDLS and YYNGEE. Germline trimming cut 3 bases from V and 4 bases from J; bases unmatched to any gene: 14. The CDR3 loop reads CASSDARQGFVPDTQYF. As DNA, the CDR3 is TGTGCCAGCAGCGACGCGCGACAGGGTTTTGTTCCAGATACGCAGTATTTT.

J is TRBJ2-5 and V is TRBV6-5; 13 bases are a match to TRBD2. CDR1 is MNHEY and CDR2 is SVGAGI in the germline V gene. V lost 7 bases to trimming and J lost 1 base; unmatched junction nucleotides: 3. This CDR3 comprises 15 residues. The CDR3 nucleotides are TGTGCCAGCAATGGGACTAGCGGGGTCCAAGAGACCCAGTACTTC. Translating gives CASNGTSGVQETQYF.

This clone appeared many times. The chain uses TRBV6-4 and TRBJ2-3; possible D gene TRBD1, 7 bases. With 4 bases removed from V and 1 base from J, the gap between germline ends came to 15 bases. The CDR3 covers 16 residues. Germline loops: CDR1 MRHNA, CDR2 SNTAGT. Written as DNA, the CDR3 is TGTGCCAGCAGTGCCCAGGGGGGACAGCGCACAGATACGCAGTATTTT. Translating it yields CASSAQGGQRTDTQYF.

The sample holds many counts of this clone. The chain uses TRBV19 and TRBJ1-5; D is unresolved. CDR1 and CDR2 (germline): LNHDA, SQIVND (reference sequence). V was shortened by 7 bases and J by 2 bases, with 6 bases between the two germline ends. The CDR3 is made up of 12 amino acids. In DNA, the CDR3 is TGTGCCAGTAAAACTGGCAATCAGCCCCAGCATTTT. It yields the protein CASKTGNQPQHF. The whole variable domain, remainder taken from reference TRBV19 and TRBJ1-5, is DGGITQSPKYLFRKEGQNVTLSCEQNLNHDAMYWYRQDPGQGLRLIYYSQIVNDFQKGDIAEGYSVSREKKESFPLTVTSAQKNPTAFYLCASKTGNQPQHFGDGTRLSIL.